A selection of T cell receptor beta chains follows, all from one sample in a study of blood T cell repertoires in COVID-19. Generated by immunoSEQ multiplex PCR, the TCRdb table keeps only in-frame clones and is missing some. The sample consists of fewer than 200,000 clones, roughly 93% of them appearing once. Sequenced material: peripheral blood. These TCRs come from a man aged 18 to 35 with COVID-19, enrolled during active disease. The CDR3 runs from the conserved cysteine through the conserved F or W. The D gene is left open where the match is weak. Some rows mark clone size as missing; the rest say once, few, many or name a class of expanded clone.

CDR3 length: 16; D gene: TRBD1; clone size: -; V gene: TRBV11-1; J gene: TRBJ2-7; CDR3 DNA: TGTGCCAGCAGTAACGGCCCCCAGGGGGCGGTTTACGAGCAGTACTTC; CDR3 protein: CASSNGPQGAVYEQYF
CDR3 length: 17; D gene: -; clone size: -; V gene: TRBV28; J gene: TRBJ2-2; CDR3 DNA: TGTGCCAGCAGTTTTCCCAGGGTGGGGGCTTACACCGGGGAGCTGTTTTTT; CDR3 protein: CASSFPRVGAYTGELFF
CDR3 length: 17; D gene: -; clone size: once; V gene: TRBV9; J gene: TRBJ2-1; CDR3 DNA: TGTGCCAGCAGCGTAGCTAGAGTAAAGGAAGAGTACAATGAGCAGTTCTTC; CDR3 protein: CASSVARVKEEYNEQFF
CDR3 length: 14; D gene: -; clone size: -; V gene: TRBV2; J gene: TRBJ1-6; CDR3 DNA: TGTGCCAGCAGTGAAAACAGGGCGAATTCACCCCTCCACTTT; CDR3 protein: CASSENRANSPLHF
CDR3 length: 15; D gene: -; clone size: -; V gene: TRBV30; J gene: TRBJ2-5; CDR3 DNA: TGTGCCTGGAGCGGTACCGAGGGATCCAAGAACACCCAGTACTTC; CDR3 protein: CAWSGTEGSKNTQYF
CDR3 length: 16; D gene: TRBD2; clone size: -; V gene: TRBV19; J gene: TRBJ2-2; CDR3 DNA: TGTGCCAGTAGTTTTACTAGCGGATTTAACACCGGGGAGCTGTTTTTT; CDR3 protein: CASSFTSGFNTGELFF
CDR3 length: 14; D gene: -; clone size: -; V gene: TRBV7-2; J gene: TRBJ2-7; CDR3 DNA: TGTGCCAGCAGCTTCGGTGGGAGTAAGAACGAGCAGTACTTC; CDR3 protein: CASSFGGSKNEQYF
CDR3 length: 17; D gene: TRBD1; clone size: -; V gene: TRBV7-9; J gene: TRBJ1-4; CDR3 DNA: TGTGCCAGCAGCAACCGGGACAGGGGGCCCTCATATGAAAAACTGTTTTTT; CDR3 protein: CASSNRDRGPSYEKLFF
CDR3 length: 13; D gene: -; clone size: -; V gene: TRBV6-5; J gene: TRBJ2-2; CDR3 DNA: TGTGCCAGCTCGGTAATAGTTGCCGGGGAGCTGTTTTTT; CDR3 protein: CASSVIVAGELFF
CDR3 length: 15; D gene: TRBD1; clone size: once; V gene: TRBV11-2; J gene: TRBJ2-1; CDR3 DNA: TGTGCCAGCAGCTTATCAGGGGGTATCTACAATGAGCAGTTCTTC; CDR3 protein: CASSLSGGIYNEQFF
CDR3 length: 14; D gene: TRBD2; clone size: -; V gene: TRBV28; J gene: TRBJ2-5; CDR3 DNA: TGTGCCAGCAACCTTCGGGGGGGAGCAGAGACCCAGTACTTC; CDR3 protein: CASNLRGGAETQYF
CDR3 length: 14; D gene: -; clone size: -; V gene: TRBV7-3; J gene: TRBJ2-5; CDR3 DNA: TGTGCCAGCAGCCCAGCGGACAGACAAGAGACCCAGTACTTC; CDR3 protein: CASSPADRQETQYF
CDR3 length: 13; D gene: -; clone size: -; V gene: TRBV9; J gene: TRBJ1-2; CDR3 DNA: TGTGCCAGCAGCGTAGGGGCTCAGGGGGGCTACACCTTC; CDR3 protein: CASSVGAQGGYTF
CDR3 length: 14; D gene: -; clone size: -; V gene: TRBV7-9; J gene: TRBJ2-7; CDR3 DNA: TGTGCCAGCAGCTTGGAGGATGGGTCCTACGAGCAGTACTTC; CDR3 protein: CASSLEDGSYEQYF
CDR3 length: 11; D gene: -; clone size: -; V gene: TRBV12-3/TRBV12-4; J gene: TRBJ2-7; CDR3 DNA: TGTGCCAGCAGTTTTTCATACGAGCAGTACTTC; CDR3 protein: CASSFSYEQYF
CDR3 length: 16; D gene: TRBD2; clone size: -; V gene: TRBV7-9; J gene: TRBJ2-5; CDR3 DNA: TGTGCCAGCAGCTTAGCGGCTAGCGGGAGTCAAGAGACCCAGTACTTC; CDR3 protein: CASSLAASGSQETQYF
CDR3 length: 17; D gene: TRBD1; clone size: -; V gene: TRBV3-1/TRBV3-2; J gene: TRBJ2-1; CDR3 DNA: TGTGCCAGCAGCCAAGTCCCGGGCGGGACAGGGGGAAATGAGCAGTTCTTC; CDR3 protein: CASSQVPGGTGGNEQFF
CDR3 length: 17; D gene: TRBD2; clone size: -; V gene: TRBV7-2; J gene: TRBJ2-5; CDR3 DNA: TGTGCCAGCAGCTCGTTGGCAGGACTAGCGGGACAAGAGACCCAGTACTTC; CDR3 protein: CASSSLAGLAGQETQYF
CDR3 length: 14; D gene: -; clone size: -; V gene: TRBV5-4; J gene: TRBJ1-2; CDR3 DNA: TGTGCCAGCAGCTTGGGGAGAGTGCGGGGAGACTACACCTTC; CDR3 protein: CASSLGRVRGDYTF
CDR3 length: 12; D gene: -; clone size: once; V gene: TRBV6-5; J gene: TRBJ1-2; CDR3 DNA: TGTGCCAGCACACCAGGGGTGGGAGGCTACACCTTC; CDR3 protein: CASTPGVGGYTF
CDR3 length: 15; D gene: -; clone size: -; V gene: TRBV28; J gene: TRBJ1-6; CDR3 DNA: TGTGCCAGCAGTTCCTCAGGCTCCTATAATTCACCCCTCCACTTT; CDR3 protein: CASSSSGSYNSPLHF
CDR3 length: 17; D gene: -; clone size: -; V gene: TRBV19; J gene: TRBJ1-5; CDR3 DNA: TGTGCCAGTAGTATAGGACCAAGACAGGAAAGCAATCAGCCCCAGCATTTT; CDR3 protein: CASSIGPRQESNQPQHF
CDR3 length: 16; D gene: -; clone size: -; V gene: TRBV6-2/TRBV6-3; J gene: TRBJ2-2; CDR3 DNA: TGTGCCAGCAGTTACTTGACCGCCGGGAACGGCGGGGAGCTGTTTTTT; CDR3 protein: CASSYLTAGNGGELFF
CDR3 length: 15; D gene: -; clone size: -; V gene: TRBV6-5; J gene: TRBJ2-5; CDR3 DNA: TGTGCCAGCGGGTTCAGGCGGGGAACGGGGGAGACCCAGTACTTC; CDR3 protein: CASGFRRGTGETQYF
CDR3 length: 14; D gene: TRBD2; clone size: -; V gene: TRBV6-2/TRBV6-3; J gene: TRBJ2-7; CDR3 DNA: TGTGCCAGCAGCCCAATTGGGACTACGGGGGAGCAGTACTTC; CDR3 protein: CASSPIGTTGEQYF
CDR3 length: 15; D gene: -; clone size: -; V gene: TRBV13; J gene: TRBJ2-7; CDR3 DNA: TGTGCCAGCAGCTTAGAAGCGACATGGGGAGGCGAGCAGTACTTC; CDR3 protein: CASSLEATWGGEQYF
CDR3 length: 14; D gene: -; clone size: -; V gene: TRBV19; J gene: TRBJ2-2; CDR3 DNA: TGTGCCAGTATGCGTCTATTGAACACCGGGGAGCTGTTTTTT; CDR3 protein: CASMRLLNTGELFF
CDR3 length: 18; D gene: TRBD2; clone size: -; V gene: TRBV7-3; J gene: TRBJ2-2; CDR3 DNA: TGTGCCAGCAGTTCACGGGGAAGGGACTACCTTAACACCGGGGAGCTGTTTTTT; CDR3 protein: CASSSRGRDYLNTGELFF
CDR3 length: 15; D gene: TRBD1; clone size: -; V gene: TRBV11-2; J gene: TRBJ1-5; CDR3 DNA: TGTGCCAGCAGCCTTGACAGGGGGCAAGGTCAGCCCCAGCATTTT; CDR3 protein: CASSLDRGQGQPQHF
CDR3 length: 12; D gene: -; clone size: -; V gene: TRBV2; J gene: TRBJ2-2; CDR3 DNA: TGTGCCACCTGGGCCCAAACCGGGGAGCTGTTTTTT; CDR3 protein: CATWAQTGELFF
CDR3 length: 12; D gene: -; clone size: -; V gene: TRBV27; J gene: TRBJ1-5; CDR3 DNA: TGTGCCAGCAGCAGGGCTGGACAGCCCCAGCATTTT; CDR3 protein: CASSRAGQPQHF
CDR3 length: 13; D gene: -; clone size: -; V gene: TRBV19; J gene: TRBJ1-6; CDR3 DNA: TGTGCCAGCCAGACAGTTTATAATTCACCCCTCCACTTT; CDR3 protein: CASQTVYNSPLHF
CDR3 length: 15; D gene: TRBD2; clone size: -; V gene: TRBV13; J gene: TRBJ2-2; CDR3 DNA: TGTGCCAGCAGCCGTAGCGGGAGCGGCACCGGGGAGCTGTTTTTT; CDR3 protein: CASSRSGSGTGELFF
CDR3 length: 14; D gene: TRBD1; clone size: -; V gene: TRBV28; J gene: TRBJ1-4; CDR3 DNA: TGTGCCAGCAGGAAACAGGGGAGCGATGAAAAACTGCTTTTT; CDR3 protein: CASRKQGSDEKLLF
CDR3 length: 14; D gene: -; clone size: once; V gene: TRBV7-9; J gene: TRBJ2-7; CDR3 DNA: TGTGCCAGCAGCTTGGGCAGGGAGGCCTACGAGCAGTACTTC; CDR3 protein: CASSLGREAYEQYF
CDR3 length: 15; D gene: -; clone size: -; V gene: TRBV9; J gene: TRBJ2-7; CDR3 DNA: TGTGCCAGCAGCGAGGGAGGGGACAAGTCCTACGAGCAGTACTTC; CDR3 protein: CASSEGGDKSYEQYF
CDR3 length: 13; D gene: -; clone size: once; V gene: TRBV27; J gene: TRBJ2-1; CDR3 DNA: TGTGCCAGCAGTGACGGGTCGGGCAATGAGCAGTTCTTC; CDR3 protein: CASSDGSGNEQFF
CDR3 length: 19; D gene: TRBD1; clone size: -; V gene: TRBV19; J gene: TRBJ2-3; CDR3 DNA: TGTGCCAGTAGTGCCGGGACAGGGGGGCGCGGGAGTTCGATAGATACGCAGTATTTT; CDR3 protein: CASSAGTGGRGSSIDTQYF
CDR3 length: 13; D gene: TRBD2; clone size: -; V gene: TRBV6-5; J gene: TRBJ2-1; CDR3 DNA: TGTGCCAGCAGTCGGCGGGAGGGTGGTGAGCAGTTCTTC; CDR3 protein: CASSRREGGEQFF
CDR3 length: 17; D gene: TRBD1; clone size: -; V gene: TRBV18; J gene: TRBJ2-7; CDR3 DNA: TGTGCCAGCTCAACCATTCGAGGGGACAGGGAACCCTACGAGCAGTACTTC; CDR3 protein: CASSTIRGDREPYEQYF
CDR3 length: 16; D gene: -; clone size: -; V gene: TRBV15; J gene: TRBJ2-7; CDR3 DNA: TGTGCCACCAGCATGATGAGATTAGGGGGAATGGGGGAGCAGTACTTC; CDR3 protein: CATSMMRLGGMGEQYF
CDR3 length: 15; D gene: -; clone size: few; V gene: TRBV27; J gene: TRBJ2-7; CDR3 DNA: TGTGCCAGCAGTTTATCACGGGTAGCTGGGTCCGAGCAGTACTTC; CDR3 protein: CASSLSRVAGSEQYF
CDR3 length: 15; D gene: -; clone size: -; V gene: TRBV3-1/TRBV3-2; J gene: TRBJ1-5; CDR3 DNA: TGTGCCAGCAGCCAAGCAGGGGTTAGCAATCAGCCCCAGCATTTT; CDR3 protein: CASSQAGVSNQPQHF
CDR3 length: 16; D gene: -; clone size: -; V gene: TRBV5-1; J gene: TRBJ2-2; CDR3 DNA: TGCGCCAGCAGCTTGGATGTAGTGCCTCGGACCGGGGAGCTGTTTTTT; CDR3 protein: CASSLDVVPRTGELFF
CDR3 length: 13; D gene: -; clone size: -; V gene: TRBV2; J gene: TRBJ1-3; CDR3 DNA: TGTGCCAGCAGTTTTGAGGCTGGAAACACCATATATTTT; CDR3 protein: CASSFEAGNTIYF
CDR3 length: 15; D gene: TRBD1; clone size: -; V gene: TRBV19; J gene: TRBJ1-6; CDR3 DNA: TGTGCCAGTAGAAATCCCGGGACAGGATATTCACCCCTCCACTTT; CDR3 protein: CASRNPGTGYSPLHF
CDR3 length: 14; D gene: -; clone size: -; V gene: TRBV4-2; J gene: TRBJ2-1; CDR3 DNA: TGTGCCAGCAGCCTGGTGGGAGTCTACAATGAGCAGTTCTTC; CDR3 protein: CASSLVGVYNEQFF
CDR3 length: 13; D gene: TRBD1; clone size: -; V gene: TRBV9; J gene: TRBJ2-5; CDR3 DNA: TGTGCCAGCAGCCCGGGACAGCAAGAGACCCAGTACTTC; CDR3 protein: CASSPGQQETQYF
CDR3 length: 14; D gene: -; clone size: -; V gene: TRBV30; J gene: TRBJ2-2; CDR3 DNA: TGTGCCTGGAGTGCCACTACGAACACCGGGGAGCTGTTTTTT; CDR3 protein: CAWSATTNTGELFF
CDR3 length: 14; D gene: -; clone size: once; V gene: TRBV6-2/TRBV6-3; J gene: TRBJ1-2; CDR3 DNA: TGTGCCAGCAGTTCCGGGACAATTCTCTATGGCTACACCTTC; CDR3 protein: CASSSGTILYGYTF
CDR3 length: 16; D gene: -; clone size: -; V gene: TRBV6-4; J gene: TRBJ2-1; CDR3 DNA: TGTGCCAGCAGGACGGACAACAAGGAGTTATACAATGAGCAGTTCTTC; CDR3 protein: CASRTDNKELYNEQFF
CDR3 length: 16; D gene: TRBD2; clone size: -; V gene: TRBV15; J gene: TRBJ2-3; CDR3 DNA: TGTGCCACCAGCAGCTGGACTAGCGGGACAACAGATACGCAGTATTTT; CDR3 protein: CATSSWTSGTTDTQYF
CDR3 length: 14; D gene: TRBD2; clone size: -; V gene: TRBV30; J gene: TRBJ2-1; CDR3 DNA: TGTGCCTGGAGTCTTGGACTAGCGGGAGGTGAGCAGTTCTTC; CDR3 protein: CAWSLGLAGGEQFF
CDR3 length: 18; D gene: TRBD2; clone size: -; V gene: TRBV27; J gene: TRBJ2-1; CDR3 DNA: TGTGCCAGCAGTTCCCGACTTGGGACTAGCGCTAACAGGAATGAGCAGTTCTTC; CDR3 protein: CASSSRLGTSANRNEQFF
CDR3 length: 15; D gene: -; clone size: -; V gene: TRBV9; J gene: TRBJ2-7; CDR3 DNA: TGTGCCAGCAGCGCGGGGGGACATAACCTCTACGAGCAGTACTTC; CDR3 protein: CASSAGGHNLYEQYF